This T cell receptor beta chain was retrieved from a study of blood T cells in healthy people across ages. The CDR3 is 13 amino acids. Germline V gene lookup returns CDR1 SQVTM and CDR2 ANQGSEA. The V end lost 1 base, the J end lost 0 bases, and 6 bases lay between the germline ends. Through a sample-barcoded 5' primer and a J-beta primer mix, a second PCR was run for roughly 6 to 11 cycles. TCRdb re-called the 5' RACE reads through MiXCR, storing one row per CDR3 protein. Of roughly 1,000,000 distinct CDR3 sequences in the sample, roughly 24% are singletons; the top ten hold around 0.75%. These sequences were also reported in another study, on T cells of mothers and their children.

The receptor was derived from a girl aged 2-10 years in good health. Sequenced sample: blood. The rearrangement uses TRBV29-1 and TRBJ2-5; D is undetermined. CDR3 coding DNA: TGCAGCGTTGAAGTTGTGAACCAAGAGACCCAGTACTTC. It is translated as CSVEVVNQETQYF.